This T cell receptor (beta chain) is drawn from a study of spatial heterogeneity in lung cancer. On the study more broadly: Samples came from approximately 65 TRACERx patients with untreated early-stage lung cancer. Sequenced were any available follow-up PBMC samples, which had been obtained a median of around 2 years after resection.

TCRdb reprocessed the 5' RACE reads with MiXCR, giving one entry per CDR3 protein. The data contain about 120,000 distinct CDR3 sequences, 10% to 15% of them seen just once; the ten biggest clones take up roughly 15%. The study, taken as a whole, reports: Ubiquitous expanded tumor TCRs showed up in blood more at resection than follow-up.

The time point was: blood at routine non-recurrence follow-up after resection. The authors sequenced whole RNA from tumor, nontumor lung or frozen PBMC without sorting. This clonotype was seen many times. Its matching antigen is unknown. The CDR3 sequence is 17 residues long. Germline values: CDR1 ENHRY, CDR2 SYGVKD. V was pared by 2 bases and J by 1 base, with 17 bases between. The chain uses TRBV10-3 and TRBJ1-1; tentative D call: TRBD1 (5 bases). This TCR came from a male donor with early-stage non-small cell lung cancer. The source was PBMCs, collected at follow-up. This chain's CDR3 is CAISETTPLRGNTEAFF. The CDR3 DNA reads TGTGCCATCAGTGAGACGACACCCCTGAGGGGGAACACTGAAGCTTTCTTT.